The T cell receptor (beta chain) described here comes from a study of regulatory T cells in long-lasting Graves disease. Time point: newly diagnosed GD, antithyroid drugs for less than 3 months. Researchers made the TCR library from RNA that was extracted from PBMCs. Peripheral blood, roughly 9.2 milliliters per patient, was collected in EDTA tubes. Study-wide points: Patients with persistent disease showed a bias toward TRBV28, TRBJ1-2 and TRBJ2-5.

With iRepertoire HTBI primers and Arm-PCR of CDR3 regions, TCR beta libraries were built. TCRdb fed the multiplex PCR reads into MiXCR, producing one record per CDR3 protein. The sample carries hundreds of thousands of distinct CDR3 sequences, around 17% recorded once. Worth noting for this clonotype: Its specificity is unknown.

The germline V gene encodes CDR1 SGDLS and CDR2 YYNGEE. Trimming took 4 bases from V and 6 from J; bases not matched to a gene: 16. This CDR3 is 16 amino acids long. These data are also associated with another study on T cells in Graves' hyperthyroidism and ophthalmopathy.

The sequence derives from a woman aged 30 to 39 with Graves disease. Sequenced material: peripheral blood mononuclear cells (PBMCs), taken at new diagnosis, from a patient treated with antithyroid drugs. This chain uses TRBV9 with TRBJ2-7; TRBD1 matches at 7 bases. CDR3 loop: CASSPEGGQWVREQYF. In nucleotides, the CDR3 is TGTGCCAGCAGCCCAGAAGGGGGACAGTGGGTTCGCGAGCAGTACTTC.